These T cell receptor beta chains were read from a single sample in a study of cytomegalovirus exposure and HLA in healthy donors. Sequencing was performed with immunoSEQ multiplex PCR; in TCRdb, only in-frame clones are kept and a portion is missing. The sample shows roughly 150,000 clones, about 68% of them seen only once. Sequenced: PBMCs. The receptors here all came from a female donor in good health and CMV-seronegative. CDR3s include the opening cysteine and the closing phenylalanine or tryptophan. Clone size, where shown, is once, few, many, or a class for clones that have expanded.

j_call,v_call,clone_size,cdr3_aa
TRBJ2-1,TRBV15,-,CATRWTSGRNEQFF
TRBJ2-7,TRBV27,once,CASSLRGPGPYEQYF
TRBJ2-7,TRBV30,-,CAWSHSGRAYEQYF
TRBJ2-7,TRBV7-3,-,CASSLGSGRGYEQYF
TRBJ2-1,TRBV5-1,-,CASSRGPLALSNNEQFF
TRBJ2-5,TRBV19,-,CASSRDSLGLQETQYF
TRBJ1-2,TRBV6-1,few,CASSPPGQETGYTF
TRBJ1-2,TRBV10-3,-,CAISEHRGYTF
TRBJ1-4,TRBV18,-,CASSPSGENEKLFF
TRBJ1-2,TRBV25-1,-,CASSDPGTGDGYTF
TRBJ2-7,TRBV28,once,CASSPPGRGSTYEQYF
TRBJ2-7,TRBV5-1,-,CASSLGQGANEQYF
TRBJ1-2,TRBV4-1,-,CASSQDSAGGDGYTF
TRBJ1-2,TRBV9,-,CASSVDPLGTDYGYTF
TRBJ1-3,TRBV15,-,CATSRAATGNTIYF
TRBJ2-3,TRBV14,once,CASSQLPGRLLLDREDTQYF
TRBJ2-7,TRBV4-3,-,CASSRNERYEQYF
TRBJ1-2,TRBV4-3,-,CASSQDWGGNNYGYTF
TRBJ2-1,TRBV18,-,CASSPGESGQGFF
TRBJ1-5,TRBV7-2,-,CASSFEDSQPQHF
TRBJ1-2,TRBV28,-,CASSWGGDYGYTF
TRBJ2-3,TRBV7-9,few,CAGRQGPGADTQYF
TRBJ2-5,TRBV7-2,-,CASSFRQETQYF
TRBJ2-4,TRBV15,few,CATSRTLTGGMWVQYF
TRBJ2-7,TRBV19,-,CASSMGGREQYF
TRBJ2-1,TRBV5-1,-,CASSTGDSYNEQFF
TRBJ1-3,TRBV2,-,CASSLWTELTIYF
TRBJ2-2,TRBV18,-,CASSPQVFQGELFF
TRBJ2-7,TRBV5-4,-,CASSLSPSGSLYEQYF
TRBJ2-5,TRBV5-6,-,CASSVVGETQYF
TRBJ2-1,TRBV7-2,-,CASSFRGTSGVVEQFF
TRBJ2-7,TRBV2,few,CAITIPYEQYF
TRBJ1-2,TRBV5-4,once,CATFNLGGGGYTF
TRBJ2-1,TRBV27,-,CASSPGLASEQFF
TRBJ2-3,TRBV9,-,CASSVGLGLAETDTQYF
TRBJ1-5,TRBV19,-,CASSLPPRANQPQHF
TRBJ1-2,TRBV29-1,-,CSAPYGGGYTF
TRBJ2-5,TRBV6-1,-,CASRPAGTRGETQYF
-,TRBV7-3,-,CASSLGLAGTYEQYF
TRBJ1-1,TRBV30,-,CAWTEGGAIMNTEAFF
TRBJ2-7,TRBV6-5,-,CASSYSQGVPYEQYF
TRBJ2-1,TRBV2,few,CASSLDRSSYNEQFF
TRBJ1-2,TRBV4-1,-,CASSGTPSDGYTF
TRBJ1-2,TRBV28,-,CASSLGGRNYGYTF
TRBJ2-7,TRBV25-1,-,CASSLQQGGEQYF
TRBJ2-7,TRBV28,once,CASSGDSPYSYEQYF
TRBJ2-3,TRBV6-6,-,CASSYRDRPTDTQYF
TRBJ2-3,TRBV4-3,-,CASSQDPRSATQYF
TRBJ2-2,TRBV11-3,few,CASSLGGGNTGELFF
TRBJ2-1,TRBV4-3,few,CASSRSTSGPEQFF
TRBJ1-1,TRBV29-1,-,CSVFMGLTTEAFF